This T cell receptor (beta chain) was recovered during a study of shared clonotypes between healthy human individuals. Trimming cost V 7 bases and J 5 bases, with 11 bases left between them. The CDR3 is 12 residues long. Germline CDR1 reads SNHLY; CDR2 reads FYNNEI. The DNA input per sorted-subset replicate PCR was about 190 ng, corresponding to some 33,000 T cell genomes. The data were produced by immunoSEQ multiplex PCR, yet TCRdb's version contains in-frame clones alone and is incomplete. The sample lists over 800,000 clones, about 92% occurring once. To note about this clone: Its antigen remains unidentified.

Positively selected for CCR7, the CD45RO-negative cells used as naive CD8 cells excluded terminally differentiated effector memory CD45RA+ cells. Points from the study as a whole: Larger estimated richness was generally seen in naive subsets than in memory subsets. Sampling used blood alone; tissue repertoires probably differ. It was anticipated that sequencing depth would influence how many clonotypes donors shared.

The sequence was collected from a man aged 25-45 years in good health. The material sequenced was naive CD8+ T cells sorted from blood. The rearrangement joins TRBV2 to TRBJ2-5; D ambiguous. CDR3 residues: CASIWAVETQYF. CDR3 nucleotide sequence: TGTGCCAGCATTTGGGCAGTGGAGACCCAGTACTTC.